Each of the 30 T cell receptor beta chains below was sequenced from the same sample in a study of CD4 T cells in relation to SARS-CoV-2 and coronaviruses. CD4+ T cells from unexposed donors were obtained before the COVID-19 pandemic (2011-2018). Method: immunoSEQ multiplex PCR; TCRdb's copy keeps in-frame clones and lacks some. The data contain 65,000 or so clones, 85% to 95% of them singletons. The sequencing sample was made of naive CD4+ T cells from PBMCs. Subset defined: naive CD4+ T cells isolated by negative enrichment. All receptors come from a human donor in good health.

The J gene is TRBJ2-1, the V gene TRBV5-4; the match to TRBD2 covers 12 bases. The germline CDR1 and CDR2 sequences are SGHNT and YYREEE (reference sequence). The CDR3 loop spans 18 amino acids. V gave up 5 bases and J gave up 6 bases; unmatched junction bases: 15. The CDR3 is CASRFGLAGGPSRNEQFF. The CDR3 DNA is TGTGCCAGCAGGTTTGGCCTAGCGGGAGGGCCGTCTCGCAATGAGCAGTTCTTC.

V and J are TRBV6-5 and TRBJ1-4; tentatively, D is TRBD1 (6 bases). The CDR3 is 14 residues long. Trimming removed 6 bases from V and 7 bases from J, with 15 bases in between. The germline CDR1 and CDR2 sequences are MNHEY and SVGAGI. The CDR3 nucleotides read TGTGCCAGCAGCTTAGGGGGTCTCGGTGAAAAACTGTTTTTT. Translating gives CASSLGGLGEKLFF.

The rearrangement links TRBV14 to TRBJ2-7; D is unresolved. The CDR3 contains 13 residues. V lost 4 bases, J lost 2 bases, and 9 bases lay in between. Germline CDR1 reads SGHDN; CDR2 reads FVKESK. CDR3 amino acids: CASSLTWAYEQYF. DNA for the CDR3: TGTGCCAGCAGCCTAACTTGGGCCTACGAGCAGTACTTC.

This chain joins TRBV7-2 and TRBJ1-5; D remains unclear. V lost 1 base, J lost 0 bases, and 10 bases lay in between. Germline loops: CDR1 SGHTA, CDR2 FQGNSA. This CDR3 spans 16 amino acids. The CDR3 is CASSLVPRYSNQPQHF. CDR3 bases: TGTGCCAGCAGCTTAGTCCCCAGGTATAGCAATCAGCCCCAGCATTTT.

CDR3 bases: TGTGCCACCCTGACTAGATTTGAGCAGTTCTTC. This sequence encodes CATLTRFEQFF. This rearrangement joins TRBV28 to TRBJ2-1; a possible D gene is TRBD2 (6 bases). Germline loops: CDR1 MDHEN, CDR2 SYDVKM. V dropped 10 bases and J dropped 9 bases, with 13 bases sitting between them. The CDR3 contains 11 residues.

The J gene is TRBJ2-5, the V gene TRBV7-2, with 7 bases aligning to TRBD2. Germline V gene data show CDR1 as SGHTA and CDR2 as FQGNSA. This CDR3 spans 14 amino acids. V lost 6 bases to trimming and J lost 6 bases; unmatched junction nucleotides: 10. The CDR3 DNA reads as TGTGCCAGCAGTTCTTGGGAGGGCAGGCAGACCCAGTACTTC. Translating gives CASSSWEGRQTQYF.

As regards this clone: An end of the junction does not agree with germline; a read error may underlie this. The chain combines TRBV6-5 with TRBJ2-1, with 9 nucleotides matching TRBD2. Germline CDR1 reads MNHEY; CDR2 reads SVGAGI. CDR3 size: 16 residues. CDR3 coding DNA: TGTGCCAGCAGCTACTGGACTAGCGCGAGGGGCAATGAGCAGTTCTTC. Translating it yields CASSYWTSARGNEQFF.

In this sample, this clone turned up once. The chain recombines TRBV7-9 with TRBJ1-2; D unclear. CDR1 is SEHNR and CDR2 is FQNEAQ in the germline V gene (reference sequence). The germline V and J ends were trimmed by 4 bases and 2 bases, with 14 bases remaining between them. This CDR3 comprises 15 residues. CDR3 residues: CASSSRGRANYGYTF. The CDR3 DNA reads TGTGCCAGCAGCTCCCGCGGAAGGGCAAACTATGGCTACACCTTC.

J is TRBJ1-3 and V is TRBV18, with D unresolved. V was pared by 0 bases and J by 5 bases, with 11 bases between. In germline, CDR1 is KGHSH, CDR2 LQKENI. CDR3 length: 15 amino acids. CDR3 residues: CASSPPYVYRNTIYF. The CDR3 DNA reads as TGTGCCAGCTCACCACCCTACGTTTATAGAAACACCATATATTTT.

The chain couples TRBV19 to TRBJ2-2; weak D call: TRBD1 (6 bases). Trimming pared 10 bases from V and 4 bases from J, leaving 16 bases between. The germline V gene encodes CDR1 LNHDA and CDR2 SQIVND (reference sequence). The CDR3 is 14 residues long. The CDR3 DNA reads TGTGCCACCGTACAGGGAGTTGGCACCGGGGAGCTGTTTTTT. Translating it yields CATVQGVGTGELFF. Together with reference TRBV19 and TRBJ2-2, the CDR3 gives the full variable domain: DGGITQSPKYLFRKEGQNVTLSCEQNLNHDAMYWYRQDPGQGLRLIYYSQIVNDFQKGDIAEGYSVSREKKESFPLTVTSAQKNPTAFYLCATVQGVGTGELFFGEGSRLTVL.

This clone was observed a handful of times. This chain links TRBV6-2 or TRBV6-3 with TRBJ1-5; D gene uncertain. V lost 2 bases to trimming and J lost 3 bases, with 8 bases between them. CDR3 length: 14 amino acids. Germline V gene sequence: CDR1 MNHEY, CDR2 SVGEGT. CDR3 bases: TGTGCCAGCAGTTACAACATGAACAATCAGCCCCAGCATTTT. This codes for CASSYNMNNQPQHF.

The V call is TRBV5-1, the J call TRBJ2-5; TRBD1 matches 9 bases. CDR3 length: 18 residues. V trimming: 0 bases; J trimming: 5 bases; junction bases outside the gene matches: 14. CDR1 is SGHRS, CDR2 YFSETQ, per germline. The CDR3 is CASSLVPQGTGGYETQYF. The CDR3 nucleotides are TGCGCCAGCAGCTTGGTCCCCCAAGGCACAGGGGGCTATGAGACCCAGTACTTC.

This clone was observed a handful of times. The chain is built from TRBV4-1 and TRBJ2-1; D possibly corresponds to TRBD2 (7 bases). The CDR3 sequence is 20 residues long. CDR1 and CDR2 from the germline V gene are MGHRA and YSYEKL. Trimming removed 1 base from V and 3 bases from J, with 25 bases in between. The DNA of the CDR3 is TGCGCCAGCAGCCAAGGGGGGCCTCAAGCGGGGAGGCAGTTCTACAATGAGCAGTTCTTC. As protein: CASSQGGPQAGRQFYNEQFF.

This chain connects TRBV15 to TRBJ2-3, with D possibly TRBD2 on 6 matching bases. Trimming took off 3 bases at V and 3 bases at J, with 16 bases between the two ends. This CDR3 spans 16 amino acids. The germline V gene has CDR1 LNHNV and CDR2 YYDKDF (reference sequence). This CDR3 is CATSSLFTGETDTQYF. The CDR3 DNA follows: TGTGCCACCAGCAGTCTATTCACGGGGGAGACAGATACGCAGTATTTT.

J is TRBJ1-1 and V is TRBV21-1; the DNA was not used to check the table's D call, TRBD1. TRBV21-1 is termed a pseudogene. This CDR3 has 14 residues. The CDR3 loop reads CASSKNLQGTEAFF. CDR3 in DNA: TGTGCCAGCAGCAAAAACCTACAGGGCACTGAAGCTTTCTTT.

This clone was seen once. The V gene is TRBV11-2, the J gene TRBJ1-1; a possible D gene is TRBD1 (6 bases). V shed 4 bases and J shed 4 bases, with 13 bases lying between them. The CDR3 contains 14 residues. Germline values: CDR1 SGHAT, CDR2 FQNNGV. The CDR3, as DNA: TGTGCCAGCAGCTCAAACAGGGTTACCACTGAAGCTTTCTTT. This sequence encodes CASSSNRVTTEAFF.

The chain uses TRBV19 and TRBJ2-5; 9 bases align to TRBD1. This CDR3 is built from 16 residues. Unmatched junction bases numbered 7, after V lost 3 bases and J lost 2 bases. Per the germline V gene, CDR1 is LNHDA and CDR2 is SQIVND (reference sequence). The CDR3 DNA sequence: TGTGCCAGTAGTATCTCCTCAGGGACAGGGCAAGAGACCCAGTACTTC. Amino acids: CASSISSGTGQETQYF.

The V gene is TRBV27, the J gene TRBJ2-7; 12 bases agree with TRBD1. The V gene end was trimmed by 5 bases and the J gene end by 4 bases; junction bases not matched to a gene: 9. CDR1 and CDR2 from the germline V gene are MNHEY and SMNVEV (reference sequence). This CDR3 spans 16 amino acids. The CDR3 protein is CASSATGTGGEYEQYF. DNA for the CDR3: TGTGCCAGCAGTGCAACCGGGACAGGGGGCGAGTACGAGCAGTACTTC.

The chain carries TRBV27 and TRBJ2-7; a possible D gene is TRBD2 (5 bases). Germline CDR1 MNHEY, CDR2 SMNVEV (reference sequence). The CDR3 extends over 13 amino acids. V lost 9 bases, J lost 7 bases, and 19 bases lay in between. The CDR3 here is CASTDFPGSEQYF. CDR3 coding DNA: TGTGCCAGTACGGATTTCCCGGGGTCGGAGCAGTACTTC.

The gene calls are TRBV30 and TRBJ1-2; D not resolved. The CDR3 totals 13 residues. V was clipped by 0 bases and J by 0 bases, with 5 bases between them. Germline V gene sequence: CDR1 GTSNPN, CDR2 SVGIG (reference sequence). Here the CDR3 DNA reads TGTGCCTGGAGTGTCGGGGCTAACTATGGCTACACCTTC. Amino acids: CAWSVGANYGYTF.

The chain employs TRBV7-2 and TRBJ2-7; D remains unclear. V dropped 1 base and J dropped 7 bases, with 20 bases sitting between them. CDR3 length: 16 amino acids. Germline-derived CDR1 and CDR2 are SGHTA and FQGNSA. In nucleotides, the CDR3 is TGTGCCAGCAGCTTAGAGGGTGGTTGGTCCCTTGGAGAGCAGTACTTC. Residues: CASSLEGGWSLGEQYF.

The chain is built from TRBV19 and TRBJ1-2; D unresolved. The CDR3 is made up of 14 amino acids. Trimming shortened V by 3 bases and J by 5 bases, and 13 bases separated the two germline ends. Germline values: CDR1 LNHDA, CDR2 SQIVND (reference sequence). CDR3 DNA: TGTGCCAGTAGTATTTTGGGTTCGAGGTATGGCTACACCTTC. Translation gives CASSILGSRYGYTF. The full variable domain, with the rest looked up from reference TRBV19 and TRBJ1-2, is DGGITQSPKYLFRKEGQNVTLSCEQNLNHDAMYWYRQDPGQGLRLIYYSQIVNDFQKGDIAEGYSVSREKKESFPLTVTSAQKNPTAFYLCASSILGSRYGYTFGSGTRLTVV.

The V call is TRBV6-5, the J call TRBJ2-5; D may be TRBD1 (5 bases). Trimming stripped 7 bases from V and 4 bases from J, with 19 bases between. Germline CDR1 is MNHEY and CDR2 is SVGAGI. The CDR3 loop spans 15 amino acids. The CDR3 protein is CASTSTQGPPETQYF. The CDR3 region has the DNA TGTGCCAGCACATCGACGCAGGGTCCCCCAGAGACCCAGTACTTC.

The gene calls are TRBV6-5 and TRBJ1-6, with D perhaps matching TRBD1 (5 bases). The V and J ends lost 7 bases and 7 bases respectively, with 11 bases between them. Germline V gene data show CDR1 as MNHEY and CDR2 as SVGAGI. This CDR3 is built from 13 residues. The CDR3 reads CASKGAENSPLHF. In DNA, the CDR3 is TGTGCCAGCAAAGGGGCTGAGAATTCACCCCTCCACTTT.

V gene TRBV23-1 combines with J gene TRBJ2-2; D is perhaps TRBD2 (5 bases). TRBV23-1 is identified as an open reading frame with a role that is uncertain. The CDR3 runs 18 residues. Between the trimmed V and J ends, which lost 4 bases and 3 bases, there was a span of 21 bases. This chain's CDR3 is CASSPLGRSLRDTGELFF. The DNA for the CDR3 is TGCGCCAGCAGTCCACTAGGGAGAAGCTTAAGGGACACCGGGGAGCTGTTTTTT.

The rearrangement links TRBV7-8 to TRBJ1-1, with D hard to call. Trimming shortened V by 5 bases and J by 1 base, and 8 bases separated the two germline ends. The germline V gene has CDR1 SGHVS and CDR2 FQNEAQ. This CDR3 contains 13 residues. This CDR3 reads CASSDYRNTEAFF. CDR3 coding DNA: TGTGCCAGCAGCGACTATAGGAACACTGAAGCTTTCTTT.

This chain connects TRBV5-6 to TRBJ2-1; D call uncertain. V was shortened by 1 base and J by 2 bases, with 7 bases between the two germline ends. This CDR3 is built from 14 residues. Germline CDR1 and CDR2: SGHDT and YYEEEE. The CDR3 DNA sequence: TGTGCCAGCAGCTTGAGTCGGACCTACAATGAGCAGTTCTTC. This encodes CASSLSRTYNEQFF. The variable domain in full, with the rest retrieved from reference TRBV5-6 and TRBJ2-1, is DAGVTQSPTHLIKTRGQQVTLRCSPKSGHDTVSWYQQALGQGPQFIFQYYEEEERQRGNFPDRFSGHQFPNYSSELNVNALLLGDSALYLCASSLSRTYNEQFFGPGTRLTVL.

The CDR3 DNA reads as TGTGCCAGCAGCCCCGGGCTAGCGGGAGGGAGCACAGATACGCAGTATTTT. Its protein product is CASSPGLAGGSTDTQYF. The chain carries TRBV11-2 and TRBJ2-3, with 12 positions matching TRBD2. This CDR3 spans 17 amino acids. The ends lost 5 bases at V and 0 bases at J; junction bases unmatched: 6. The V gene's germline CDR1 is SGHAT and CDR2 FQNNGV.

The chain combines TRBV3-1 (or the pseudogene TRBV3-2) with TRBJ1-2, with 10 bases that match TRBD1. V shed 4 bases, J shed 10 bases, and the junction held 6 bases outside the gene matches. Germline-derived CDR1 and CDR2 are LGHDT and YNNKEL (reference sequence). This CDR3 region has 13 residues. In DNA, the CDR3 is TGTGCCAGCAGCCTAGACAGGGGGCATGACTACACCTTC. This codes for CASSLDRGHDYTF.

This chain connects TRBV19 to TRBJ1-1; 8 bases are shared with TRBD1. The CDR3 sequence is 14 residues long. Germline V lookup: CDR1 LNHDA, CDR2 SQIVND (reference sequence). V shed 5 bases and J 5 bases; nucleotides not matched to a gene: 7. CDR3 region: CASSPRTGRTEAFF. CDR3 sequence (DNA): TGTGCCAGTAGTCCACGGACAGGGAGGACTGAAGCTTTCTTT.